Below are 7 T cell receptor beta chains sequenced from a single sample in a study of blood T cell repertoires in COVID-19. The table came from immunoSEQ multiplex PCR; TCRdb's copy has only in-frame clones and leaves some out. The table lists about 190,000 clones, around 85% of them singletons, with about 1.1% in the top ten. The sequenced sample was peripheral blood. These receptors came from a man aged 25 to 40 with acute or convalescent COVID-19.

The chain couples TRBV28 to TRBJ2-5, with 8 bases identical to TRBD2. CDR1 is MDHEN, CDR2 SYDVKM, per germline. This CDR3 region has 15 residues. The V and J ends lost 3 bases and 2 bases, in that order; junction bases with no gene match: 5. In nucleotides, the CDR3 is TGTGCCAGCAGTTTTAGAGGACTAGCTCAAGAGACCCAGTACTTC. Protein sequence: CASSFRGLAQETQYF.

The V call is TRBV5-5, the J call TRBJ1-2, with D hard to call. The CDR3 consists of 14 residues. Looked up from germline, CDR1 is SGHKS and CDR2 is YYEKEE (reference sequence). V lost 4 bases and J 6 bases, leaving 16 bases between the germline ends. The CDR3, as DNA: TGTGCCAGCAGCGGTCGTAGCCTACTTAATGGCTACACCTTC. It translates to CASSGRSLLNGYTF.

The CDR3 loop reads CASSGGQGVYEQYF. Here the CDR3 DNA reads TGTGCCAGCAGCGGGGGACAGGGGGTTTACGAGCAGTACTTC. The chain carries TRBV11-2 and TRBJ2-7; 11 bases match TRBD1. The germline V gene has CDR1 SGHAT and CDR2 FQNNGV. V shed 5 bases and J 4 bases; nucleotides not matched to a gene: 4. There are 14 residues in the CDR3.

The chain couples TRBV11-2 to TRBJ1-5; D is perhaps TRBD1 (6 bases). This CDR3 region has 14 residues. Germline V gene sequence: CDR1 SGHAT, CDR2 FQNNGV. V lost 3 bases, J lost 6 bases, and 12 bases lay in between. The CDR3 is CASSLDRTRQPQHF. For the CDR3, the DNA is TGTGCCAGCAGCTTGGACAGAACCCGTCAGCCCCAGCATTTT.

The chain uses TRBV5-1 and TRBJ2-3, with 14 bases matching TRBD2. The CDR3 sequence is 18 residues long. CDR1 is SGHRS and CDR2 is YFSETQ in the germline V gene. The V gene end was trimmed by 3 bases and the J gene end by 3 bases; junction bases not matched to a gene: 9. The CDR3 DNA is TGCGCCAGCAGCTCGGGAGGACTAGCGGGGGGAGGGACAGATACGCAGTATTTT. It is translated as CASSSGGLAGGGTDTQYF.

The chain combines TRBV28 with TRBJ2-7, with D maybe TRBD1 (6 bases). The CDR3 extends over 13 amino acids. The V end was cut by 6 bases, the J end by 3 bases, with 12 bases between. Per the germline V gene, CDR1 is MDHEN and CDR2 is SYDVKM. This chain's CDR3 is CASSLRDNYEQYF. CDR3 coding DNA: TGTGCCAGCAGCTTAAGGGACAACTACGAGCAGTACTTC.

The chain employs TRBV4-1 and TRBJ2-7; possibly TRBD2 for D (7 bases). V was clipped by 5 bases and J by 7 bases, with 21 bases between them. The CDR3 extends over 15 amino acids. The germline CDR1 and CDR2 sequences are MGHRA and YSYEKL. The CDR3 DNA is TGCGCCAGCAGCTGGACACAGGGAGGGGTAGGGGAGCAGTACTTC. Translating gives CASSWTQGGVGEQYF.